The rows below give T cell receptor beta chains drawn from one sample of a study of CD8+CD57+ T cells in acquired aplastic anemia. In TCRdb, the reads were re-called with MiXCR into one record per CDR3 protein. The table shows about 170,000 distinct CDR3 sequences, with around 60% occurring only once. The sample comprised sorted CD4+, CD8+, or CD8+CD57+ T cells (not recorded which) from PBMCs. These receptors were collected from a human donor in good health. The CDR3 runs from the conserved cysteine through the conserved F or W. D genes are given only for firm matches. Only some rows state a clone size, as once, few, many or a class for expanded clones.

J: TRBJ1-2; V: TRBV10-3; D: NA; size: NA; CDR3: CAISEDSYYGYTF; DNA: TGTGCCATCAGTGAAGACAGCTACTATGGCTACACCTTC
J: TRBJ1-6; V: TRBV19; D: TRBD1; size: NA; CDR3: CASGTGFNSPLHF; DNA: TGTGCCAGTGGGACAGGATTTAATTCACCCCTCCACTTT
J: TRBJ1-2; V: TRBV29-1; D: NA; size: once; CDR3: CSVMGQHGYTF; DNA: TGCAGCGTTATGGGGCAGCATGGCTACACCTTC
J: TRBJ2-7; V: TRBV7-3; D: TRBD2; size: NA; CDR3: CASSLSGAGGGEQYF; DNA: TGTGCCAGCAGCTTATCAGGAGCGGGAGGTGGCGAGCAGTACTTC
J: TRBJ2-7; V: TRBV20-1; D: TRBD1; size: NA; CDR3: CSARPFNRGRDEQYF; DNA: TGCAGTGCTAGGCCTTTCAACAGGGGCAGGGACGAGCAGTACTTC
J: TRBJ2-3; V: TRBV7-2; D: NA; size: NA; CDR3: CASSLDPGVTQYF; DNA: TGTGCCAGCAGCTTAGATCCCGGGGTTACGCAGTATTTT
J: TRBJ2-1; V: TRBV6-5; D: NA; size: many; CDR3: CASSHGHEQFF; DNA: TGTGCCAGCAGTCACGGGCATGAGCAGTTCTTC
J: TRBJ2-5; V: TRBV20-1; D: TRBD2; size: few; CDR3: CSARGGQETQYF; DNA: TGCAGTGCTAGGGGGGGGCAAGAGACCCAGTACTTC
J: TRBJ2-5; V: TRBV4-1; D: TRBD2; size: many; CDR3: CASSPDPGLAGVWEETQYF; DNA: TGCGCCAGCAGCCCGGATCCGGGACTAGCGGGAGTTTGGGAAGAGACCCAGTACTTC
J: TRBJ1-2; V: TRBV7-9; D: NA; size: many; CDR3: CASSPRGEEHYTF; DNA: TGTGCCAGCAGCCCTCGTGGGGAGGAACACTACACCTTC
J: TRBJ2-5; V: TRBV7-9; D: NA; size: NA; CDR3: CASSFISEGETQYF; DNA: TGTGCCAGCAGCTTCATATCCGAAGGGGAGACCCAGTACTTC
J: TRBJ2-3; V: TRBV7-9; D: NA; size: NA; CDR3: CASSHLPGTDTQYF; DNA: TGTGCCAGCAGCCACCTGCCAGGGACAGATACGCAGTATTTT
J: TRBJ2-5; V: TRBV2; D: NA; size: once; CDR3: CACSEGGHYQETQYF; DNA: TGTGCCTGCAGTGAGGGGGGACACTACCAAGAGACCCAGTACTTC
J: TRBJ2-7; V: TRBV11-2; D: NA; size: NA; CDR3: CASSLDRGGYEQYF; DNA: TGTGCCAGCAGCTTAGACAGGGGGGGTTACGAGCAGTACTTC
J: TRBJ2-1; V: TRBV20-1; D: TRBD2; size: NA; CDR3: CSARVRLAGAGGYKNEQFF; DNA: TGCAGTGCTAGAGTCCGTCTAGCGGGGGCAGGGGGTTACAAAAATGAGCAGTTCTTC
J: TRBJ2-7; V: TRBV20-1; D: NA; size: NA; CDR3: CSAETRGTSYEQYF; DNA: TGCAGTGCGGAAACCCGGGGGACCTCCTACGAGCAGTACTTC
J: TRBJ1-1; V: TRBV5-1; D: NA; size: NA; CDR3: CASSWETNTEAFF; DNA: TGCGCCAGCAGCTGGGAAACGAACACTGAAGCTTTCTTT
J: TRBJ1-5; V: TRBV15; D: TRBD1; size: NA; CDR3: CATSRGQSNQPQHF; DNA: TGTGCCACCAGCAGGGGACAGAGCAATCAGCCCCAGCATTTT
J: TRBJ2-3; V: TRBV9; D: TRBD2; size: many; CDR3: CASSVGSGLAIADTQYF; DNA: TGTGCCAGCAGCGTAGGATCGGGACTAGCTATCGCAGATACGCAGTATTTT
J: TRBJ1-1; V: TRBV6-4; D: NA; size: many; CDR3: CASSDTEGTEAFF; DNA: TGTGCCAGCAGTGACACGGAGGGCACTGAAGCTTTCTTT
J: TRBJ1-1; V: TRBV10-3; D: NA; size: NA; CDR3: CAISERGRSTEAFF; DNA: TGTGCCATCAGTGAAAGGGGTAGAAGCACTGAAGCTTTCTTT
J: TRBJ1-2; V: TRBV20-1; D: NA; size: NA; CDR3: CSAPLGQSNYGYTF; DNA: TGCAGTGCGCCCCTCGGACAGTCTAACTATGGCTACACCTTC
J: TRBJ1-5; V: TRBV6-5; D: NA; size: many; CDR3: CASSKTDGYGPQHF; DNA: TGTGCCAGCAGTAAAACGGACGGGTATGGGCCCCAGCATTTT
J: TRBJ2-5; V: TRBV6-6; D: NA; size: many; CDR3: CASSYNMGETQYF; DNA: TGTGCCAGCAGTTACAATATGGGGGAGACCCAGTACTTC
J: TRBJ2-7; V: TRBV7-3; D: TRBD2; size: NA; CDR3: CASREGGSSYEQYF; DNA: TGTGCCAGCCGGGAGGGCGGGAGCTCCTACGAGCAGTACTTC
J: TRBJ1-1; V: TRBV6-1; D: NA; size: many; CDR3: CASKKATEAFF; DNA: TGTGCCAGCAAAAAGGCCACTGAAGCTTTCTTT
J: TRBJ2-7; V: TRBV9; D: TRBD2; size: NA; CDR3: CASSGSTSGRDYEQYF; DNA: TGTGCCAGCAGCGGATCTACTAGCGGGAGGGATTACGAGCAGTACTTC
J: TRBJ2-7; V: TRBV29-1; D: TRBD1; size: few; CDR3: CSVGTGQGYEQYF; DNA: TGCAGCGTTGGTACGGGACAGGGTTACGAGCAGTACTTC
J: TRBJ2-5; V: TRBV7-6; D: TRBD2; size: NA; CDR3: CASSPGTRGETQYF; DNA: TGTGCTAGCAGCCCCGGGACTAGGGGAGAGACCCAGTACTTC
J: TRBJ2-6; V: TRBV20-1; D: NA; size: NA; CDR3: CSALTPPRAGANVLTF; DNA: TGCAGTGCTCTAACCCCTCCGAGGGCCGGGGCCAACGTCCTGACTTTC
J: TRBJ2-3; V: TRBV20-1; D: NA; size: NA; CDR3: CSATLGRPADTQYF; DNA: TGCAGTGCCACCCTTGGCAGGCCCGCAGATACGCAGTATTTT
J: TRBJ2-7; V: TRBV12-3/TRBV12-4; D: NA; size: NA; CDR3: CASSFTVAYEQYF; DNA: TGTGCCAGCAGTTTTACGGTAGCCTACGAGCAGTACTTC
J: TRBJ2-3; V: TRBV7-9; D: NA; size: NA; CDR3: CASSPDPTDTQYF; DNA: TGTGCCAGCAGCCCCGATCCCACGGATACGCAGTATTTT
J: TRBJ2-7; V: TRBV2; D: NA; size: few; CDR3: CASSGGGEQYF; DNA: TGTGCCAGCAGTGGAGGCGGCGAGCAGTACTTC
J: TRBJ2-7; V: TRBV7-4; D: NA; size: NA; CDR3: CASSLAPGSHYEQYF; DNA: TGTGCCAGCAGCTTAGCACCGGGGTCTCACTACGAGCAGTACTTC
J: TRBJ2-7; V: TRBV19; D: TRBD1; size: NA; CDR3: CASSIGDRGVDEQYF; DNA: TGTGCCAGTAGTATAGGGGACAGGGGGGTGGACGAGCAGTACTTC
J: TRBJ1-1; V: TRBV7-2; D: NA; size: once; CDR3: CASRLTGNTEAFF; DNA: TGTGCCAGCAGACTTACTGGCAACACTGAAGCTTTCTTT
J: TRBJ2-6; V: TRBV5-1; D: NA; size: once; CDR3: CASSLAQGTGANVLTF; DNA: TGCGCCAGCAGCTTGGCCCAGGGGACTGGGGCCAACGTCCTGACTTTC
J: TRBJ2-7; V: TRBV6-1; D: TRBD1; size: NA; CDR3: CAISEGTGTTYEQYF; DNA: TGTGCCATCAGTGAGGGGACAGGGACTACCTACGAGCAGTACTTC
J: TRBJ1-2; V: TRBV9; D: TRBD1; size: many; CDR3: CASSGTGGADYGYTF; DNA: TGTGCCAGCAGCGGGACAGGGGGCGCGGACTATGGCTACACCTTC
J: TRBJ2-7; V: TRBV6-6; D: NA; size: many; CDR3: CASSYGVTYEQYF; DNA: TGTGCCAGCAGTTATGGCGTAACCTACGAGCAGTACTTC
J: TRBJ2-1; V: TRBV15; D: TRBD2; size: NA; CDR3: CATSRDRLAGNEQFF; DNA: TGTGCCACCAGCAGAGATCGGCTAGCGGGCAATGAGCAGTTCTTC
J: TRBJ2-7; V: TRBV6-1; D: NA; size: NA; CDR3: CASGSDSYEQYF; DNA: TGTGCCAGCGGGAGTGATTCCTACGAGCAGTACTTC
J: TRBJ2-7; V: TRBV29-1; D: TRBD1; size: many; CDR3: CSVAGGSSYEQYF; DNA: TGCAGCGTCGCAGGGGGTAGCTCCTACGAGCAGTACTTC
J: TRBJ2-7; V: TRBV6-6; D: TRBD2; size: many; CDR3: CASAGTSGTVEQYF; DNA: TGTGCCAGTGCCGGGACTAGCGGGACGGTCGAGCAGTACTTC
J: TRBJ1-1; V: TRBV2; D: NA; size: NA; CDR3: CASSPDNGRLAEAFF; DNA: TGTGCCAGCAGTCCTGACAATGGACGGTTGGCTGAAGCTTTCTTT
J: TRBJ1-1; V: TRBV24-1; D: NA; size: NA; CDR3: CATSDLILPVVSTEAFF; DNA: TGTGCCACCAGTGATTTGATTCTACCGGTAGTAAGCACTGAAGCTTTCTTT
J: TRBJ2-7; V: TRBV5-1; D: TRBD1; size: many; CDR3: CASSGTGGFYEQYF; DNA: TGCGCCAGCAGCGGGACAGGGGGTTTTTACGAGCAGTACTTC